The TCR beta chain under discussion was sequenced for a study of OX40 agonist ivuxolimab in advanced cancers. Across the whole study: Males comprised 70% to 90% of the group, whose mean age was roughly 60 years (range roughly 20 to 90).

The CDR3 contains 16 residues. Germline V gene lookup returns CDR1 SNHLY and CDR2 FYNNEI. Study-level points and caveats: Nonresponders, in some cases, also had low normalized T-cell clonal expansion.

As to this clone: The antigen is undetermined. An end of the junction does not agree with germline; a read error may underlie this.

Clones were sequenced by immunoSEQ multiplex PCR, and TCRdb holds only the in-frame ones, with some missing. This sample has just over 50,000 clones, with more than 65% found just once. Sequencing was performed on CD4+ or CD8+ T cells sorted from blood, taken in a trial of the OX40 agonist ivuxolimab. The V and J genes are TRBV2 and TRBJ2-7; possibly TRBD1 or TRBD2 for D (6 bases each). This TCR was recovered from an adult with an advanced solid tumor such as melanoma, head and neck, liver or kidney cancer. The CDR3 DNA is TGTGCCAGCAGTGAAGAGCTTACGGGGGCTAGTTACGGGCAGTACTTC. This encodes CASSEELTGASYGQYF.